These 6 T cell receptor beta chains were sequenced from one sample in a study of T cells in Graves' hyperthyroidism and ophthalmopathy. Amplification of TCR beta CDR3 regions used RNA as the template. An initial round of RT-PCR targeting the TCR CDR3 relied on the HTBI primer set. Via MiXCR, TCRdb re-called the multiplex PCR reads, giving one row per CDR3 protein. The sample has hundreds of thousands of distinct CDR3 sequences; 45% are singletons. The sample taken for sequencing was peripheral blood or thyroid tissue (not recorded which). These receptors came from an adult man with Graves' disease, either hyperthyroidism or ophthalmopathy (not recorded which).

The chain's CDR3 is CSGAGYQETQYF. CDR3 sequence (DNA): TGCAGCGGGGCAGGGTACCAAGAGACCCAGTACTTC. The V and J genes are TRBV29-1 and TRBJ2-5; D might be TRBD1 (5 bases). The CDR3 runs to 12 residues. CDR1 and CDR2 from the germline V gene are SQVTM and ANQGSEA. V was shortened by 7 bases and J by 0 bases, with 9 bases between the two germline ends.

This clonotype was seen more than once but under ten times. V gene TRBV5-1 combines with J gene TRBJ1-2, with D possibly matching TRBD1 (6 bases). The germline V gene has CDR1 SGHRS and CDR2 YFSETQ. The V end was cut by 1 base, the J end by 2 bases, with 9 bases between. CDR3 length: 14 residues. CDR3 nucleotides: TGCGCCAGCAGCTTGCCGGGGGGCAACTATGGCTACACCTTC. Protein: CASSLPGGNYGYTF.

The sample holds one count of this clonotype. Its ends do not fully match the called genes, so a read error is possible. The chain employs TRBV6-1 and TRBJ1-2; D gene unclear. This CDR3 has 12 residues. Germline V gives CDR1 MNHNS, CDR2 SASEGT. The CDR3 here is CASSDGGNGSTF. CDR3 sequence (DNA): TGTGCCAGCAGTGATGGAGGGAACGGCTCCACCTTC.

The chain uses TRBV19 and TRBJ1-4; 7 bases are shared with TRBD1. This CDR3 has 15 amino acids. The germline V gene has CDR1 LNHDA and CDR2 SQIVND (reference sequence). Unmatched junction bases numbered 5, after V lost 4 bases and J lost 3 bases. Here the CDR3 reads CASSTQGYANEKLFF. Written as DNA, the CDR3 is TGTGCCAGTAGTACACAGGGGTACGCTAATGAAAAACTGTTTTTT.

CDR3 sequence: CSAPRSGGYEQYF. The CDR3 DNA sequence: TGCAGTGCGCCTCGCAGCGGGGGCTACGAGCAGTACTTC. The rearrangement uses TRBV20-1 and TRBJ2-7; 8 bases fit TRBD2. The germline V gene has CDR1 DFQATT and CDR2 SNEGSKA (reference sequence). V shed 6 bases, J shed 3 bases, and the junction held 7 bases outside the gene matches. The CDR3 totals 13 residues.

The chain's CDR3 is CASSGGREGNSPLHF. The CDR3, as DNA: TGTGCCAGCAGCGGGGGTAGGGAGGGTAATTCACCCCTCCACTTT. V usage is TRBV6-1 and J usage is TRBJ1-6, with D perhaps TRBD1 (5 bases). CDR3 length: 15 residues. Trimming left V 6 bases short and J 6 bases short, with 15 bases between. Germline V gene lookup returns CDR1 MNHNS and CDR2 SASEGT.